This TCR beta chain originates from a study of T cell changes during pregnancy in multiple sclerosis (dated by TCRdb to the late 2010s). For the wider study: The study looked at changes in the T cell repertoire across pregnancy in women with multiple sclerosis.

This clone was seen more than once but under ten times. Its target antigen remains unknown. Per-nucleotide qualities are absent, and no much larger clonotype sits a single base away. Receptors were amplified or captured by the immunoSEQ multiplex PCR assay. What TCRdb holds here is the immuneACCESS table cut down to in-frame rearrangements. Part of the clones is not present; checked against another copy, under half of the missing clones reflect an unresolved V gene, and the others are unexplained. The sample table shows some 60,000 clones, and about 92% are seen once. The ten top clones hold approximately 6.1% of the sample. Reading from cysteine to phenylalanine, the CDR3 counts 13 amino acids. Just CDR3 DNA is preserved here, 39 bases in frame from base 1. The germline V gene encodes CDR1 SGHNT and CDR2 YYREEE (reference sequence). V is cut by 4 bases and J by 2 bases, and the space between the germline ends is 9 bases.

The rearrangement joined TRBV5-4 to TRBJ2-5; a confident D gene designation cannot be given. Sequencing was performed on peripheral blood, taken in the third trimester of pregnancy. The receptor's source is a female donor in good health, enrolled as a control in a pregnancy study. The CDR3 reads CASSPDIQETQYF. In nucleotide form, the sequence is TGTGCCAGCAGCCCCGACATTCAAGAGACCCAGTACTTC.